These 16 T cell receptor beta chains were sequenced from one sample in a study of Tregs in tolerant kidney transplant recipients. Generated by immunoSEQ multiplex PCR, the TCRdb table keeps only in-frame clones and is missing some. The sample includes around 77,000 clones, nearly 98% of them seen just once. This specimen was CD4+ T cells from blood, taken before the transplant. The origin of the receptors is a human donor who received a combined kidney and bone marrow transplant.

CDR3 coding DNA: TGTGCCAGCAGCTTAAGAGGGGGAAGGGGAGAGCAGTACTTC. It yields the protein CASSLRGGRGEQYF. This rearrangement joins TRBV7-6 to TRBJ2-7; weak D call: TRBD1 (6 bases). Between the trimmed V and J ends, which lost 2 bases and 7 bases, there was a span of 15 bases. This CDR3 spans 14 amino acids. Germline V gives CDR1 SGHVS, CDR2 FNYEAQ.

The CDR3 loop is CASSLKAGVLEQFF. The CDR3 DNA reads TGTGCCAGCAGCTTAAAAGCGGGAGTGCTTGAGCAGTTCTTC. The chain employs TRBV7-3 and TRBJ2-1; TRBD2 matches 8 bases. The germline CDR1 and CDR2 sequences are SGHTA and FQGTGA. J gave up 9 bases and V 1 base, and 5 bases lay outside the gene matches. The CDR3 has 14 amino acids.

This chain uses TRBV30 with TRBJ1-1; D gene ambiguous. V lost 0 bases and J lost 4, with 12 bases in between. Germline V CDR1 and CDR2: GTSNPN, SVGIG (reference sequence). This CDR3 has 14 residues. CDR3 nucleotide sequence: TGTGCCTGGAGTGTTGCGGCCCGGGGCACTGAAGCTTTCTTT. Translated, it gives CAWSVAARGTEAFF.

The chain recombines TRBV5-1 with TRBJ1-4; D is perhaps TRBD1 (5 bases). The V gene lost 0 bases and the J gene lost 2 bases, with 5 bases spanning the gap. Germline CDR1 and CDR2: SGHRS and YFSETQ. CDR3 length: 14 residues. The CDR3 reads CASSLGQTNEKLFF. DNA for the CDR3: TGCGCCAGCAGCTTGGGACAGACTAATGAAAAACTGTTTTTT.

The chain's CDR3 is CASSLGGLAFYEQYF. The CDR3 coding sequence is TGTGCCAGCAGCTTAGGGGGACTAGCTTTCTACGAGCAGTACTTC. This sequence joins TRBV11-2 and TRBJ2-7, with 9 bases matching TRBD2. The CDR3 extends over 15 amino acids. Trimming removed 1 base from V and 3 bases from J; junction bases left unmatched: 4. The germline gives CDR1 SGHAT, CDR2 FQNNGV.

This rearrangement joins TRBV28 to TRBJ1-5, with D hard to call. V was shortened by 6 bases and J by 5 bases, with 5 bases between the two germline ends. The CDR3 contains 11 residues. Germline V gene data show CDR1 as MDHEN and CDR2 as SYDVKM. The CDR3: CASSSDQPQHF. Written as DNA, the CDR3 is TGTGCCAGCAGCAGCGATCAGCCCCAGCATTTT.

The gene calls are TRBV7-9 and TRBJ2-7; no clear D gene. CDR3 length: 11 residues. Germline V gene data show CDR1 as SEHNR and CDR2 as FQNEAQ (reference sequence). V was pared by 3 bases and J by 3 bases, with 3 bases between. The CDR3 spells CASSFSYEQYF. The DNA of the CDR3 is TGTGCCAGCAGCTTTAGCTACGAGCAGTACTTC.

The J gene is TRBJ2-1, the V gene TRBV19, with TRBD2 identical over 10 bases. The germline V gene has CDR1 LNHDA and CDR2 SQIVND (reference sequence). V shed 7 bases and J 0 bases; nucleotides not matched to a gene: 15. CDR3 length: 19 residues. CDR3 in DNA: TGTGCCAGTAATTTCCAGCGGGGGGGCCGATTTGGCTCCTACAATGAGCAGTTCTTC. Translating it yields CASNFQRGGRFGSYNEQFF.

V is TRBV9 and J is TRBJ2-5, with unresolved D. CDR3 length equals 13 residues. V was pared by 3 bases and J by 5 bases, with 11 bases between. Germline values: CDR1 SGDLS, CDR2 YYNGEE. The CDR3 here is CASSAPGSETQYF. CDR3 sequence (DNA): TGTGCCAGCAGCGCCCCCGGGTCGGAGACCCAGTACTTC.

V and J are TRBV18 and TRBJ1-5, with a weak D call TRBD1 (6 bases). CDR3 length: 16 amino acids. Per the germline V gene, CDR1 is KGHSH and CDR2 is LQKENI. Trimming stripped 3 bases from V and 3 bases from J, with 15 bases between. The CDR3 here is CASSPPDGQPNQPQHF. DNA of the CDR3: TGTGCCAGCTCACCTCCTGACGGACAGCCCAATCAGCCCCAGCATTTT.

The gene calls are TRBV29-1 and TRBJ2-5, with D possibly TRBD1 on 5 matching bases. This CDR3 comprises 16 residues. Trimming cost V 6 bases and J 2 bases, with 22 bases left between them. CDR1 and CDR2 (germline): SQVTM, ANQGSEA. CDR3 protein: CSVLGALNRKQETQYF. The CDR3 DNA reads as TGCAGCGTCCTCGGAGCCCTCAACAGGAAACAAGAGACCCAGTACTTC.

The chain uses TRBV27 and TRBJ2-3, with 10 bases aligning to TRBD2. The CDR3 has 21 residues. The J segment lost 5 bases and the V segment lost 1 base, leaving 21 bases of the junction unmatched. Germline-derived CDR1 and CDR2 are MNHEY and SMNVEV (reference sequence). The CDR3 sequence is CASSLWPPGVSSGGDRDTQYF. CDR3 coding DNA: TGTGCCAGCAGTTTATGGCCTCCCGGAGTTTCTAGCGGGGGTGATAGAGATACGCAGTATTTT.

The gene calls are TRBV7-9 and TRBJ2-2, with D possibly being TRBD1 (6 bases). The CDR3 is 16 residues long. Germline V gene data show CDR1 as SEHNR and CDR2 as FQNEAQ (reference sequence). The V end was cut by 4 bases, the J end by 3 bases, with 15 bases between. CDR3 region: CASSWSTGRYTGELFF. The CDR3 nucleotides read TGTGCCAGCAGCTGGTCGACAGGACGGTACACCGGGGAGCTGTTTTTT. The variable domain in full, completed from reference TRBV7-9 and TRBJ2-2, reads DTGVSQNPRHKITKRGQNVTFRCDPISEHNRLYWYRQTLGQGPEFLTYFQNEAQLEKSRLLSDRFSAERPKGSFSTLEIQRTEQGDSAMYLCASSWSTGRYTGELFFGEGSRLTVL.

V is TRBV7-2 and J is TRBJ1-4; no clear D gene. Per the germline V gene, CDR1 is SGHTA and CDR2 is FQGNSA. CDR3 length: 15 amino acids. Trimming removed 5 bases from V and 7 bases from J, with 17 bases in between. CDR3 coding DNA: TGTGCCAGCAGCGTAGGCTGGTCCCCTAGTGAAAAACTGTTTTTT. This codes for CASSVGWSPSEKLFF.

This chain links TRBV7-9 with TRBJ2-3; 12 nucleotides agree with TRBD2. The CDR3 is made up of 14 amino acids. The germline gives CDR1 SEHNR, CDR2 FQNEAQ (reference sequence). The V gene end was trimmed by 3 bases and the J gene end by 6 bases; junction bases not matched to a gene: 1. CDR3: CASSFGLAGDTQYF. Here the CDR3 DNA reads TGTGCCAGCAGCTTCGGACTAGCGGGGGATACGCAGTATTTT.

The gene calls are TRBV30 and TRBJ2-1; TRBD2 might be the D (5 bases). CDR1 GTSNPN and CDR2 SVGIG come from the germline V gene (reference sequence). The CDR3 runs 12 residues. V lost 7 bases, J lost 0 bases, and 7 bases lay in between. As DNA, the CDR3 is TGTGCCTTGGGGAGCTCCTACAATGAGCAGTTCTTC. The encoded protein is CALGSSYNEQFF.